One sample yielded the 3 T cell receptor beta chains listed below, sequenced in a study of regulatory T cells in long-lasting Graves disease. Time point here: newly diagnosed GD, antithyroid drugs for less than 3 months. From PBMCs, RNA was extracted and then used to make the TCR library. Library construction for TCR beta used iRepertoire HTBI primers and Arm-PCR of CDR3 regions. In TCRdb, the multiplex PCR reads were re-called with MiXCR into one record per CDR3 protein. The table lists 240,000 or so distinct CDR3 sequences, 20% of them singletons, with roughly 13% in the top ten. The source material was peripheral blood mononuclear cells (PBMCs), sampled at new diagnosis, from a patient treated with antithyroid drugs. The receptors derive from a female donor with Graves disease.

This clonotype was counted only a few times. The V call is TRBV4-2, the J call TRBJ1-6; D unresolved. The germline CDR1 and CDR2 sequences are LGHNA and YNFKEQ. Trimming stripped 0 bases from V and 7 bases from J, with 10 bases between. There are 15 residues in the CDR3. The DNA of the CDR3 is TGTGCCAGCAGCCAAGAAGTACAGCCAAATTCACCCCTCCACTTT. Its translation is CASSQEVQPNSPLHF.

This clonotype was counted many times. This chain's CDR3 is CASSPGSNNSPLHF. The CDR3, as DNA: TGTGCCAGCTCACCAGGCAGTAATAATTCACCCCTCCACTTT. This chain joins TRBV18 and TRBJ1-6; D gene uncertain. The CDR3 is made up of 14 amino acids. Germline CDR1 reads KGHSH; CDR2 reads LQKENI. Trimming removed 2 bases at V and 5 bases at J, with 7 bases between.

This clonotype was detected ten times or more. The rearrangement joins TRBV18 to TRBJ2-3, with D perhaps matching TRBD2 (5 bases). V was trimmed by 1 base and J by 0 bases, leaving 11 bases between them. Germline lookup yields CDR1 KGHSH and CDR2 LQKENI. The CDR3 spans 16 residues. The CDR3 region is CASSPRSSSSTDTQYF. For the CDR3, the DNA is TGTGCCAGCTCACCACGTTCTAGCTCTAGCACAGATACGCAGTATTTT. Full variable domain (missing parts from reference TRBV18 and TRBJ2-3): NAGVMQNPRHLVRRRGQEARLRCSPMKGHSHVYWYRQLPEEGLKFMVYLQKENIIDESGMPKERFSAEFPKEGPSILRIQQVVRGDSAAYFCASSPRSSSSTDTQYFGPGTRLTVL.